This is a list of T cell receptor beta chains from one sample in a study of cytomegalovirus exposure and HLA in healthy donors. The data were produced by immunoSEQ multiplex PCR, yet TCRdb's version contains in-frame clones alone and is incomplete. The sample holds about 180,000 clones, over 70% seen once. Sequenced: PBMCs. The receptors stem from a male donor in good health and CMV-seronegative. Each CDR3 is given with its conserved first and last residue. A D gene is named only where the DNA matches it firmly.

>15|TRBJ2-7|.|TRBV28
CASSRGRGIRDEQYF
>15|TRBJ2-7|.|TRBV4-3
CASSQHRGQSYEQYF
>13|TRBJ2-1|.|TRBV2
CASRDRDTDEQFF
>15|TRBJ1-3|.|TRBV5-1
CASSLGQGTGNTIYF
>15|TRBJ2-7|TRBD1|TRBV18
CASSRDRGTPYEQYF
>13|TRBJ2-3|TRBD2|TRBV10-1
CASSERGGDTQYF
>14|TRBJ1-1|TRBD1|TRBV6-5
CASSSDRGNLGAFF
>10|TRBJ2-5|.|TRBV20-1
CSASQETQYF
>12|TRBJ2-7|.|TRBV28
CASCDPRGEQYF
>13|TRBJ1-2|TRBD1|TRBV29-1
CSVRGQRYYGYTF
>15|TRBJ1-1|TRBD1|TRBV28
CASSSLGTVNTEAFF
>16|TRBJ1-2|.|TRBV7-9
CASSLPGTGRRYGYTF
>13|TRBJ1-1|.|TRBV19
CASRRSGGTEAFF
>16|TRBJ1-2|TRBD1|TRBV11-2
CASSLAPGQGAVGYTF
>18|TRBJ2-7|.|TRBV10-3
CAISALSITDREAKEQYF
>14|TRBJ2-1|TRBD1|TRBV6-5
CASRTGVLYNEQFF
>15|TRBJ2-7|TRBD2|TRBV28
CASSYGLAGPYEQYF
>16|TRBJ2-5|.|TRBV11-3
CASSLGSSGEAETQYF
>15|TRBJ2-7|TRBD2|TRBV6-5
CASSRTGGRGYEQYF
>16|TRBJ2-6|.|TRBV5-4
CASSLGGLSGANVLTF
>15|TRBJ2-2|.|TRBV27
CASSLYGDNTGELFF